The 21 T cell receptor beta chains reported below all come from one sample, sequenced in a study of response to subunit inactivated influenza vaccine. One entry per CDR3 protein results from TCRdb running MiXCR on the RT-PCR reads. The sample carries 500,000 to 600,000 distinct CDR3 sequences, 10% to 12% recorded once. This same sample was also taken into another study, of T cells expressing NK-cell markers. Per that paper: Template switching by 5'RACE with UMIs generated the TCR beta cDNA.

This sample comprised PBMCs from blood, obtained on the day of vaccination. These receptors were taken from a man aged 45-65 years who received an inactivated influenza vaccine.

This clonotype was seen at least ten times. This chain uses TRBV12-3 or TRBV12-4 with TRBJ1-3; D uncertain. V lost 10 bases to trimming and J lost 2 bases, with 15 bases between them. CDR3 length: 14 residues. This CDR3 reads CATQEGVPGNTIYF. In DNA, the CDR3 is TGTGCCACTCAGGAGGGAGTACCTGGAAACACCATATATTTT.

This clonotype was counted between two and nine times. The rearrangement uses TRBV6-5 and TRBJ2-3; a possible D gene is TRBD2 (6 bases). The CDR3 is made up of 15 amino acids. Germline lookup yields CDR1 MNHEY and CDR2 SVGAGI. Trimming took 0 bases from V and 6 from J, leaving 13 bases between them. The CDR3 spells CASSYSTRMRDTQYF. DNA for the CDR3: TGTGCCAGCAGTTACTCGACTAGAATGAGGGATACGCAGTATTTT.

This clonotype was observed a few times. The chain is built from TRBV20-1 and TRBJ2-3, with 9 bases lining up with TRBD2. The germline V gene encodes CDR1 DFQATT and CDR2 SNEGSKA (reference sequence). The CDR3 totals 16 residues. The junction had 5 bases not matched to a gene; V was cut back by 0 bases and J by 1 base. Written as DNA, the CDR3 is TGCAGTGCTAGAGAATCCGGGACTAGCCGCACAGATACGCAGTATTTT. It yields the protein CSARESGTSRTDTQYF.

The J gene is TRBJ2-7, the V gene TRBV3-1; no definite D call. Germline CDR1 LGHDT, CDR2 YNNKEL (reference sequence). The V and J ends lost 6 bases and 4 bases respectively, with 19 bases between them. The CDR3 is made up of 15 amino acids. DNA for the CDR3: TGTGCCAGCAGTCTTACAGCTCGTCGATGGTACGAGCAGTACTTC. It encodes CASSLTARRWYEQYF.

This clonotype was recorded at least ten times. The rearrangement uses TRBV6-5 and TRBJ2-5; D remains ambiguous. The better agreement between TRBJ2-3 and the DNA end casts doubt on the J call. This CDR3 region has 13 residues. Germline values: CDR1 MNHEY, CDR2 SVGAGI. The CDR3 loop is CASSWTDQETQYF. The CDR3 nucleotides read TGTGCCAGCAGTTGGACGGACCAAGAGACGCAGTATTTT.

This clonotype was observed many times. The rearrangement uses TRBV7-2 and TRBJ2-3; D may be TRBD1 or TRBD2 (6 bases each). CDR1 SGHTA and CDR2 FQGNSA come from the germline V gene. V was pared by 1 base and J by 4 bases, with 15 bases between. The CDR3 is 16 amino acids. The CDR3 DNA sequence: TGTGCCAGCAGCTTAGTCACGGGGGCTGGCGCAGATACGCAGTATTTT. Protein: CASSLVTGAGADTQYF.

This clonotype has more than one count but fewer than ten. The V call is TRBV6-2 or TRBV6-3, the J call TRBJ2-5; D not certain. This CDR3 contains 13 residues. Between the trimmed V and J ends, which lost 2 bases and 4 bases, there was a span of 8 bases. Germline CDR1 MNHEY, CDR2 SVGEGT. The CDR3 DNA is TGTGCCAGCAGTTACGAGCCAGGAGAGACCCAGTACTTC. It codes for CASSYEPGETQYF.

This clonotype was observed a few times. V gene TRBV29-1 combines with J gene TRBJ2-7; D is uncertain. Deletions cut 4 bases from V and 4 bases from J, with 11 bases between. Germline assignment: CDR1 SQVTM and CDR2 ANQGSEA. The length of the CDR3 is 12 residues. The chain's CDR3 is CSVGPVFYEQYF. The DNA for the CDR3 is TGCAGCGTTGGGCCGGTGTTTTACGAGCAGTACTTC.

This clonotype was counted many times. The rearrangement uses TRBV12-3 or TRBV12-4 and TRBJ1-3; D uncertain. CDR3 size: 11 residues. V lost 6 bases and J lost 4, with 4 bases in between. The CDR3 nucleotides read TGTGCCAGCAGCCGAGGAAACACCATATATTTT. Amino acids: CASSRGNTIYF.

The chain couples TRBV12-3 or TRBV12-4 to TRBJ2-1; 7 bases are shared with TRBD1. The CDR3 has 15 residues. V gave up 6 bases and J gave up 4 bases; unmatched junction bases: 9. CDR3 sequence reads: CASRGTVSVYNEQFF. DNA for the CDR3: TGTGCCAGCAGGGGGACAGTATCCGTTTACAATGAGCAGTTCTTC.

The table lists this clonotype with a few counts. The J gene is TRBJ1-1, the V gene TRBV6-2 or TRBV6-3, with D perhaps matching TRBD1 (5 bases). This CDR3 comprises 15 residues. Between the trimmed V and J ends, which lost 2 bases and 3 bases, there was a span of 13 bases. In germline, CDR1 is MNHEY, CDR2 SVGEGT. CDR3 coding DNA: TGTGCCAGCAGTTACCCGCAGGGAATTGACACTGAAGCTTTCTTT. This sequence encodes CASSYPQGIDTEAFF.

A few counts support this clonotype. Here the CDR3 DNA reads TGTGCCAGCAGTCAAACAGCCTCGGGAACTATCACTGAAGCTTTCTTT. Residues: CASSQTASGTITEAFF. The chain links TRBV12-3 or TRBV12-4 to TRBJ1-1; D ambiguous. Trimming removed 5 bases from V and 4 bases from J, with 20 bases in between. The CDR3 has 16 residues.

The gene calls are TRBV4-2 and TRBJ1-3, with D unclear. Germline assignment: CDR1 LGHNA and CDR2 YNFKEQ. The CDR3 loop spans 15 amino acids. V lost 2 bases and J 0 bases, leaving 8 bases between the germline ends. The CDR3 protein is CASSQIQSSGNTIYF. The CDR3 bases are TGTGCCAGCAGCCAAATACAAAGCTCTGGAAACACCATATATTTT.

The chain is built from TRBV12-3 or TRBV12-4 and TRBJ2-5, with D tentatively TRBD1 or TRBD2 (6 bases each). CDR3 length: 16 amino acids. Trimming took 6 bases from V and 2 from J, leaving 19 bases between them. CDR3 protein: CASSPGVGQGQETQYF. CDR3 coding DNA: TGTGCCAGCAGCCCGGGGGTTGGGCAGGGGCAAGAGACCCAGTACTTC.

A few counts support this clonotype. This chain uses TRBV7-8 with TRBJ1-6; D is possibly TRBD1 (5 bases). The CDR3 runs 18 residues. Germline V gene sequence: CDR1 SGHVS, CDR2 FQNEAQ. Trimming shortened V by 5 bases and J by 0 bases, and 17 bases separated the two germline ends. This CDR3 is CASSHGTVQSSYNSPLHF. The CDR3 DNA is TGTGCCAGCAGCCACGGGACGGTTCAAAGCTCCTATAATTCACCCCTCCACTTT. The whole variable domain, remainder taken from reference TRBV7-8 and TRBJ1-6, is GAGVSQSPRYKVAKRGQDVALRCDPISGHVSLFWYQQALGQGPEFLTYFQNEAQLDKSGLPSDRFFAERPEGSVSTLKIQRTQQEDSAVYLCASSHGTVQSSYNSPLHFGNGTRLTVT.

The chain is built from TRBV5-1 and TRBJ2-3; D is perhaps TRBD2 (7 bases). Trimming shortened V by 4 bases and J by 1 base, and 13 bases separated the two germline ends. CDR3 size: 15 residues. Germline CDR1 and CDR2: SGHRS and YFSETQ. Here the CDR3 reads CASSPGGPGTDTQYF. CDR3 nucleotide sequence: TGCGCCAGCAGCCCCGGGGGGCCCGGCACAGATACGCAGTATTTT.

The chain is built from TRBV19 and TRBJ1-1, with no clear D. From germline, CDR1 is LNHDA and CDR2 SQIVND (reference sequence). Deletions cut 4 bases from V and 4 bases from J, with 13 bases between. This CDR3 spans 14 amino acids. The CDR3 region has the DNA TGTGCCAGTAGTACCCGACGAGGAGTCACTGAAGCTTTCTTT. Protein product: CASSTRRGVTEAFF.

In this sample, this clonotype turned up a few times. This CDR3 is CATSDLAGPSNNEQFF. In DNA, the CDR3 is TGTGCCACCAGTGACTTAGCGGGACCTTCCAACAATGAGCAGTTCTTC. This sequence joins TRBV24-1 and TRBJ2-1; 8 bases match TRBD2. The CDR3 is 16 residues long. V dropped 4 bases and J dropped 5; count of bases not matched to a gene: 9. Per the germline V gene, CDR1 is KGHDR and CDR2 is SFDVKD.

The rearrangement uses TRBV4-3 and TRBJ2-3; 9 positions match TRBD2. Unmatched junction bases numbered 15, after V lost 2 bases and J lost 0 bases. Germline-derived CDR1 and CDR2 are LGHNA and YSLEER. This CDR3 comprises 20 residues. The CDR3 loop reads CASSQSQLAGPVSSTDTQYF. The CDR3 coding sequence is TGCGCCAGCAGCCAATCCCAACTAGCGGGCCCTGTCTCTAGCACAGATACGCAGTATTTT.

This clonotype was counted only a few times. The rearrangement joins TRBV11-2 to TRBJ2-1; 11 nucleotides line up with TRBD2. Germline CDR1 reads SGHAT; CDR2 reads FQNNGV. The CDR3 is 16 amino acids. V lost 5 bases and J lost 7; bases outside the gene matches: 10. CDR3 amino acids: CASSVRTSGSINEQFF. In DNA, the CDR3 is TGTGCCAGCAGCGTCCGCACTAGCGGGAGTATAAATGAGCAGTTCTTC.

This clonotype was seen only a few times. J is TRBJ2-3 and V is TRBV7-6; D could derive from TRBD1 or TRBD2 (5 bases each). There are 17 residues in the CDR3. V shed 5 bases and J shed 2 bases, with 20 bases lying between them. Germline CDR1 and CDR2: SGHVS and FNYEAQ. The CDR3 DNA follows: TGTGCCAGCAGCCCTAACCCGGGACCTCATTCCACAGATACGCAGTATTTT. It translates to CASSPNPGPHSTDTQYF.